This T cell receptor beta chain was obtained from a study of blood T cell repertoires in COVID-19. For the study at large: Whether acute or convalescent, the COVID-19 samples came from the United States, Italy and Spain. Nucleic acid was either cDNA or gDNA, and it came from T cells, B-cell-depleted T cells, or PBMCs.

Original analysis: It was from reference gene primer amplification that nucleated cell counts were estimated. Only in-frame clones appear in the TCRdb table, and some are missing; sequencing was by immunoSEQ multiplex PCR. That table furnishes V, J and clone size, whereas the DNA furnished D and trimming. Among about 160,000 clones listed, about 92% were seen once. Germline CDR1 GTSNPN, CDR2 SVGIG (reference sequence). Trimming removed 2 bases from V and 7 bases from J; junction bases left unmatched: 4. The CDR3 spans 14 residues. Specimen: peripheral blood. The chain has TRBV30 and TRBJ2-1; 11 nucleotides agree with TRBD2. The sequence derives from a man aged 55 to 70 with active or convalescent COVID-19. For the CDR3, the DNA is TGTGCCTGGAGTAGGCTAGCGGGAGGAAATGAGCAGTTCTTC. It is translated as CAWSRLAGGNEQFF. The full variable domain, its missing parts supplied by reference TRBV30 and TRBJ2-1, is SQTIHQWPATLVQPVGSPLSLECTVEGTSNPNLYWYRQAAGRGLQLLFYSVGIGQISSEVPQNLSASRPQDRQFILSSKKLLLSDSGFYLCAWSRLAGGNEQFFGPGTRLTVL.